This T cell receptor (beta chain) was observed in a study of naive and memory T cell subsets. The CDR3 has 12 amino acids. The V and J ends lost 5 bases and 10 bases respectively, with 14 bases between them. Germline V gene sequence: CDR1 MNHEY, CDR2 SMNVEV (reference sequence). A UMI-containing oligonucleotide was joined by 3' ligation to the TCR cDNA template. Reverse transcription used DNase-treated unsorted total RNA, aiming for roughly 1 to 1000 ng. Four PCR rounds used nested alpha and beta constant region primers plus the SP2 primer. For blood and skin samples, reverse transcription used TCR alpha and beta constant primers. TCRdb processed the 5' RACE reads anew with MiXCR; each CDR3 protein has one entry. The repertoire has 55,000 to 70,000 distinct CDR3 sequences, less than 10% of them found once; the top ten carry approximately 9.4%.

This chain uses TRBV27 with TRBJ1-1; D is unclear. This receptor was obtained from a female donor in good health. The CDR3 nucleotides are TGTGCCAGCAGTCCGGGCTCCGGAGGAGCTTTCTTT. Its protein product is CASSPGSGGAFF.